Following are 14 T cell receptor beta chains from one sample sequenced in a study of control samples from healthy donors and cancer patients. Clones were read by immunoSEQ multiplex PCR, and TCRdb kept only the in-frame ones, dropping some. The sample contains over 80,000 clones, over 60% of which appear only once. Sequencing was done on a sample of blood. These TCRs come from a woman aged 25 to 39 in good health.

This clone occurred once. V is TRBV30 and J is TRBJ1-4; D gene uncertain. The length of the CDR3 is 14 residues. Between the trimmed V and J ends, which lost 1 base and 7 bases, there was a span of 13 bases. Germline values: CDR1 GTSNPN, CDR2 SVGIG (reference sequence). CDR3 DNA: TGTGCCTGGAGTGCCGGCCCTTTAGGTGAAAAACTGTTTTTT. This encodes CAWSAGPLGEKLFF.

This clone occurred once. The rearrangement joins TRBV3-1 (or the pseudogene TRBV3-2) to TRBJ1-2, with TRBD1 matching over 7 bases. Trimming took 5 bases from V and 7 from J; bases not matched to a gene: 4. Per the germline V gene, CDR1 is LGHDT and CDR2 is YNNKEL (reference sequence). CDR3 length: 12 residues. Written as DNA, the CDR3 is TGTGCCAGCAGCTTCCCAGGGGGTGGCTACACCTTC. Protein product: CASSFPGGGYTF.

This chain links TRBV29-1 with TRBJ1-1; D is uncertain. In germline, CDR1 is SQVTM, CDR2 ANQGSEA. The V end was cut by 6 bases, the J end by 5 bases, with 16 bases between. This CDR3 has 13 residues. The DNA of the CDR3 is TGCAGCGTGGTATATTGGGGAAATACTGAAGCTTTCTTT. It is translated as CSVVYWGNTEAFF.

This clone occurred once. CDR3 region: CASSETLGRSSYEQYF. The CDR3 bases are TGTGCCAGCAGTGAAACGTTGGGCAGGAGCTCCTACGAGCAGTACTTC. The rearrangement joins TRBV6-1 to TRBJ2-7, with D hard to call. The V and J ends lost 2 bases and 0 bases respectively, with 14 bases between them. The length of the CDR3 is 16 residues. Germline CDR1 is MNHNS and CDR2 is SASEGT.

This sequence joins TRBV9 and TRBJ2-3; D might be TRBD2 (6 bases). CDR1 SGDLS and CDR2 YYNGEE come from the germline V gene. The V end lost 3 bases, the J end lost 4 bases, and 15 bases lay between the germline ends. CDR3 length: 15 amino acids. Here the CDR3 reads CASSAAGGSADTQYF. Written as DNA, the CDR3 is TGTGCCAGCAGCGCAGCGGGTGGGAGCGCAGATACGCAGTATTTT.

This clone was seen a few times. The chain joins TRBV5-1 to TRBJ2-7; D might be TRBD1 (6 bases). Germline assignment: CDR1 SGHRS and CDR2 YFSETQ. The CDR3 spans 12 residues. V lost 4 bases, J lost 4 bases, and 9 bases lay in between. The CDR3 DNA reads as TGCGCCAGCAGCATCCAGGGGTACGAGCAGTACTTC. Translated, it gives CASSIQGYEQYF.

This sequence joins TRBV5-1 and TRBJ2-5, with 8 nucleotides matching TRBD1. This CDR3 has 15 amino acids. The germline CDR1 and CDR2 sequences are SGHRS and YFSETQ. The V segment lost 4 bases and the J segment 2 bases; nucleotides outside the gene matches: 7. CDR3 region: CASSTGTGPQETQYF. The CDR3 nucleotides are TGCGCCAGCAGCACCGGGACAGGACCACAAGAGACCCAGTACTTC.

Concerning this clone itself: Other DNA sequences within the sample encode an identical CDR3. The J gene is TRBJ2-7, the V gene TRBV6-5; 7 nucleotides match TRBD1. Germline V gives CDR1 MNHEY, CDR2 SVGAGI. The junction had 5 bases not matched to a gene; V was cut back by 6 bases and J by 0 bases. The CDR3 loop spans 14 amino acids. The CDR3 protein is CASRRTGSSYEQYF. The CDR3 DNA reads TGTGCCAGCAGACGGACAGGCAGCTCCTACGAGCAGTACTTC.

J is TRBJ2-3 and V is TRBV11-3, with 8 positions matching TRBD2. V shed 5 bases and J 1 base; nucleotides not matched to a gene: 8. CDR3 size: 16 residues. CDR1 and CDR2 (germline): SGHNT, YENEEA. This CDR3 reads CASSRSTGGGTDTQYF. In DNA, the CDR3 is TGTGCCAGCAGCCGAAGTACGGGGGGGGGCACAGATACGCAGTATTTT.

The rearrangement uses TRBV10-1 and TRBJ1-6; no firm D call. The ends were cut back, 5 bases at V and 8 bases at J, with 13 bases in the middle. The germline gives CDR1 WNHNN, CDR2 SYGVQD (reference sequence). The CDR3 runs 14 residues. In DNA form, the CDR3 reads TGCGCCAGCAGTTCCGACCGGACGGATTCACCCCTCCACTTT. This sequence encodes CASSSDRTDSPLHF.

A remark on this clone: The junction departs from germline at one end; a sequencing error may be responsible. The V gene is TRBV29-1, the J gene TRBJ1-1, with D perhaps TRBD1 (5 bases). Germline V CDR1 and CDR2: SQVTM, ANQGSEA. The CDR3 consists of 11 residues. The CDR3 reads CSVVTGAEAFF. In DNA, the CDR3 is TGCAGCGTTGTGACCGGGGCTGAGGCTTTCTTT.

J is TRBJ1-4 and V is TRBV5-1, with 7 nucleotides matching TRBD1. V was clipped by 4 bases and J by 6 bases; unmatched bases: 3. The CDR3 has 13 amino acids. Germline V gene lookup returns CDR1 SGHRS and CDR2 YFSETQ. For the CDR3, the DNA is TGCGCCAGCAGCACCGGGACAGATGAAAAACTGTTTTTT. It codes for CASSTGTDEKLFF.

V is TRBV30 and J is TRBJ2-3; a possible D gene is TRBD1 (6 bases). The CDR3 is made up of 14 amino acids. Germline V gene sequence: CDR1 GTSNPN, CDR2 SVGIG (reference sequence). V shed 2 bases and J shed 4 bases, with 13 bases lying between them. As DNA, the CDR3 is TGTGCCTGGAGTACCGGCCCAGGGGCAGATACGCAGTATTTT. Translating gives CAWSTGPGADTQYF.

This clone occurred once. The V and J genes are TRBV6-2 or TRBV6-3 and TRBJ1-1; D remains ambiguous. CDR3 length: 15 residues. V was cut by 4 bases and J by 3 bases, with 15 bases left in between. In germline, CDR1 is MNHEY, CDR2 SVGEGT. The CDR3 DNA sequence: TGTGCCAGCAGTTTAGGGAGGGCGAGGGACACTGAAGCTTTCTTT. This encodes CASSLGRARDTEAFF.